This entry describes one T cell receptor (beta chain). The antigen is not known. Sequencing used immunoSEQ multiplex PCR; TCRdb keeps in-frame clones, though not all of them. This table holds more than 150,000 clones, around 88% found once. The CDR3 has 15 amino acids. Germline V gene sequence: CDR1 MNHEY, CDR2 SVGAGI. V was trimmed by 6 bases and J by 0 bases, leaving 15 bases between them. The data derive from a study of Ad26.COV2.S vaccination and SARS-CoV-2 variants. Study-level results: Measurement of non-spike TCR breadth gave similar results in vaccine and placebo recipients. Vaccine recipients surpassed placebo recipients in spike-specific TCR breadth. Analyses of TCR breadth and depth may have underestimated total T cell responses.

J is TRBJ2-7 and V is TRBV6-5; either TRBD1 or TRBD2 may fit D (6 bases each). The source is a human donor who had recovered from COVID-19. This material consisted of peripheral blood, taken after recovery from COVID-19. For the CDR3, the DNA is TGTGCCAGCAGGCCTCGGGGGACATACTCCTACGAGCAGTACTTC. Its translation: CASRPRGTYSYEQYF.